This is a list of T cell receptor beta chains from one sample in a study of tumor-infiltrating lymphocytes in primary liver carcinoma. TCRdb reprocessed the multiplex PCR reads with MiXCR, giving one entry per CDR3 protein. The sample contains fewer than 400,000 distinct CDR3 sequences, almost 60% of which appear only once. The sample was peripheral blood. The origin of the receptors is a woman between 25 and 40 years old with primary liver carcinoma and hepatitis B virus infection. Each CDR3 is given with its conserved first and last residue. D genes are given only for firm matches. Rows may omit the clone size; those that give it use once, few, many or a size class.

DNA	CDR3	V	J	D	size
TGTGCCAGCAATTTTTTGGGGGCTAGCTATGGCTACACCTTC	CASNFLGASYGYTF	TRBV12-3/TRBV12-4	TRBJ1-2	NA	NA
TGTGCCAGCAGTCGTCAGGGGATAGGGGGACTAGGCTACACCTTC	CASSRQGIGGLGYTF	TRBV6-6	TRBJ1-2	NA	NA
TGTGTCAGCGGGAGGACCTACAATGAGCAGTTCTTC	CVSGRTYNEQFF	TRBV6-1	TRBJ2-1	TRBD2	once
TGTGCCAGCAGTTTGCAGTCACAGGGGGCTAACGAGGAGCTGTTTTTT	CASSLQSQGANEELFF	TRBV5-4	TRBJ2-2	TRBD1	once
TGTGCCAGGAGCTTAGGGTTAAGCTCCTACGAGCAGTACTTC	CARSLGLSSYEQYF	TRBV7-9	TRBJ2-7	NA	NA
TGTGCCAGCAGACCTGGACTCAATAGATGCCTGTTTTTT	CASRPGLNRCLFF	TRBV7-4	TRBJ2-2	NA	few
TGTGCCAGCAGCTCCCACCGCGGGCTCTGTACCTACGAGCAGTACTTC	CASSSHRGLCTYEQYF	TRBV5-4	TRBJ2-7	NA	NA
TGCAGCGTTGGAGGGGGGGGGAACACTGAAGCTTTCTTT	CSVGGGGNTEAFF	TRBV29-1	TRBJ1-1	NA	many
TGTGCCAGCAGCTTCTTAAGGCCGGGACTAGCTGGTGACGGCGAGACCCAGTACTTC	CASSFLRPGLAGDGETQYF	TRBV12-3/TRBV12-4	TRBJ2-5	TRBD2	many
TGTGCCAGCAGCTGGGCCTGGACAGGGGGGTACAATGAGCAGTTCTTC	CASSWAWTGGYNEQFF	TRBV11-2	TRBJ2-1	TRBD1	NA
TGTGCCTGGAGTGTGGGACGGGAGGAGCAGTACTTC	CAWSVGREEQYF	TRBV30	TRBJ2-7	NA	NA
TGTGCCAGCAGCCCTAATGGCATGTACAATGAGGAGTTCTTC	CASSPNGMYNEEFF	TRBV5-4	TRBJ2-1	NA	NA
TGTGCCAGCAGCCAGACAGGGGGCGGGTCCGAGCAGTACTTC	CASSQTGGGSEQYF	TRBV5-5	TRBJ2-7	TRBD1	NA
TGTGCCAACAGCCAAGGACTGAACTACGAGCAGTACTTC	CANSQGLNYEQYF	TRBV4-2	TRBJ2-7	NA	NA
TGTGCCAGCAGCTTGGCGGGGGGAGGGGGGCACAATGAGCAGTTCTTC	CASSLAGGGGHNEQFF	TRBV5-4	TRBJ2-1	NA	NA
TGTGCCAGCAGCTCGACACATAGCTGGAGGTCCGGGGAGCTGTTTTTT	CASSSTHSWRSGELFF	TRBV11-2	TRBJ2-2	NA	few
TGTGTCAGTAGCCGTGACAGGCAGGGGGGTTATGGCTACACCTTC	CVSSRDRQGGYGYTF	TRBV4-2	TRBJ1-2	TRBD1	NA
TGTGCCAGCAGCTTGAGACACGAGATACACGAGCAGTTCTTC	CASSLRHEIHEQFF	TRBV11-2	TRBJ2-1	NA	NA
TGCGCCAGCAGCTCCCGGGGGGCCGGGGAGCTGTTTTTT	CASSSRGAGELFF	TRBV5-1	TRBJ2-2	TRBD2	NA
TGTGCCAGCAGCCGAACTTCCGTGCGCAGTCGGGGTTTGTCGGCCCAGTACTTC	CASSRTSVRSRGLSAQYF	TRBV14	TRBJ2-5	NA	few
TGTGCCAGCAGCTTAGGACGGTTCGGCGCTAGGCGGGGACCCTCTGGGGCCAACGTCCTGACTTTC	CASSLGRFGARRGPSGANVLTF	TRBV7-2	TRBJ2-6	NA	NA
TGCAGCGTGACCCCAGGGGTCTCGAGCTACACCTTC	CSVTPGVSSYTF	TRBV29-1	TRBJ1-2	NA	many
TGTGCCAGCAGCCCACATAGCGGGAGTACGGAGACCCAGTACTTC	CASSPHSGSTETQYF	TRBV6-5	TRBJ2-5	TRBD2	many
TGTGCCAGCAGTTTCCTGATAGGGCCCTCCTACGAGCAGTACTTC	CASSFLIGPSYEQYF	TRBV12-3/TRBV12-4	TRBJ2-7	NA	NA